The 7 T cell receptor beta chains below were found in one sample sequenced in a study of blood T cell repertoires in COVID-19. Using immunoSEQ multiplex PCR, the repertoire was profiled, and TCRdb retains in-frame clones only, with some absent. The sample includes approximately 20,000 clones, roughly 88% seen only once; the top ten take roughly 3.2%. Sequencing was performed on peripheral blood. Every receptor here comes from a human donor in a cohort sampled during active COVID-19.

The chain has TRBV29-1 and TRBJ1-4; 8 positions match TRBD1. CDR1 and CDR2 from the germline V gene are SQVTM and ANQGSEA. V dropped 5 bases and J dropped 8; count of bases not matched to a gene: 7. This CDR3 is built from 13 residues. The CDR3 region has the DNA TGCAGCGTTCCAGGGGGCGGTGAAGAAAAACTGTTTTTT. Its protein product is CSVPGGGEEKLFF.

The rearrangement uses TRBV1 and TRBJ2-7; the D call TRBD2 from the table was never checked on the DNA. TRBV1 has pseudogene status. The CDR3 length is 14 residues. The DNA for the CDR3 is TGCACCAGCAGCCAAGCTAGGCCATCCTACGAGCAGTACTTC. It specifies CTSSQARPSYEQYF.

The chain employs TRBV2 and TRBJ2-7; TRBD1 agrees at 7 bases. The CDR3 covers 13 residues. Germline loops: CDR1 SNHLY, CDR2 FYNNEI. V lost 7 bases, J lost 3 bases, and 6 bases stayed unmatched. DNA of the CDR3: TGTGCCAGCACCGGGACAGTCGACTACGAGCAGTACTTC. It encodes CASTGTVDYEQYF. Supplemented by reference TRBV2 and TRBJ2-7, the full variable domain reads EPEVTQTPSHQVTQMGQEVILRCVPISNHLYFYWYRQILGQKVEFLVSFYNNEISEKSEIFDDQFSVERPDGSNFTLKIRSTKLEDSAMYFCASTGTVDYEQYFGPGTRLTVT.

The V and J genes are TRBV19 and TRBJ1-5; D gene unclear. The CDR3 has 15 residues. The V and J ends lost 3 bases and 0 bases respectively, with 9 bases between them. Per the germline V gene, CDR1 is LNHDA and CDR2 is SQIVND (reference sequence). The DNA for the CDR3 is TGTGCCAGTAGTATTTTTTCCTATAGCAATCAGCCCCAGCATTTT. Protein product: CASSIFSYSNQPQHF.

This chain uses TRBV5-1 with TRBJ2-7; D is uncertain. Germline assignment: CDR1 SGHRS and CDR2 YFSETQ. V was cut by 4 bases and J by 0 bases, with 8 bases left in between. CDR3 length: 13 residues. CDR3 region: CASSQRGSYEQYF. CDR3 coding DNA: TGCGCCAGCAGCCAACGAGGCTCCTACGAGCAGTACTTC.

This clone was counted a single time. V is TRBV7-9 and J is TRBJ2-1; no clear D gene. The CDR3 spans 14 residues. Germline V gives CDR1 SEHNR, CDR2 FQNEAQ (reference sequence). V lost 1 base and J lost 9, with 13 bases in between. CDR3: CASSLVGRVGEQFF. The CDR3 DNA reads TGTGCCAGCAGCTTAGTCGGCCGGGTAGGTGAGCAGTTCTTC.

The rearrangement links TRBV7-3 to TRBJ1-1, with 12 positions matching TRBD1. This CDR3 contains 14 residues. V lost 5 bases and J lost 7; bases outside the gene matches: 5. CDR1 and CDR2 (germline): SGHTA, FQGTGA. The CDR3 is CASSPGTGGLEAFF. CDR3 in DNA: TGTGCCAGCAGCCCGGGGACAGGGGGCCTTGAAGCTTTCTTT.